This T cell receptor beta chain was sequenced for a study of cytomegalovirus exposure and HLA in healthy donors (dated by TCRdb to about 2017). With regard to the full study: In an earlier analysis of 550 to 750 of the donors, 250 to 350 Gb of sequence data and some 120 million unique TCR beta sequences from 180 million or so T cells were reported. The study profiled the T cell repertoires of 500 to 800 subjects by immunosequencing and related them to cytomegalovirus serostatus. In the later analysis, no new phenotypic data were used to find candidate immune exposures; instead, reliance was placed on TCR beta sequences and their occurrence across donors. A later analysis re-analyzed previously published TCR beta repertoires from 500 to 700 donors and added high-resolution HLA genotyping to study TCR occurrence patterns. To decide whether each TCR beta V gene segment behaved as functional or pseudogenic, an earlier analysis of some 600 of the donors relied on high-throughput TCR beta sequencing. About 280 gigabases of sequencing data and approximately 91 million unique TCR sequences made up an early release that covered several hundred HLA-typed donors. To predict cytomegalovirus infection status, the study combined high-throughput TCR immunosequencing, statistical association of individual TCRs with disease status, and machine learning. All discovery cohort repertoires had been generated using a single sequencing platform. Typing coverage differed by locus: A, B, C, DRB1 and DQB1 were typed in about 629-640 donors, DQA1 in approximately 520, DPA1 in around 610, and DPB1 in just under 490. The genetic ancestry cluster associated with self-reported Caucasian donors included 80% to 90% of the roughly 360 genotyped donors. Besides the first cohort of approximately 710 subjects, a separate validation cohort made up of over 100 different subjects was used. A later genetic analysis took genome-wide SNP genotypes for about 55% of the 666 donors and used that subset as a discovery cohort. On average, 235,054 unique TCR beta nucleotide sequences were sequenced per donor among a few hundred genotyped donors of the cohort, with roughly 18% of those sequences being non-productive. The study aimed to test whether signatures of past pathogen exposure could be identified by cataloging public T cell receptors. Donor age, sex, ethnicity and CMV serostatus were compiled alongside the repertoire data. Class I and class II HLA loci were covered by the typing at four-digit resolution. Five DR-DQ haplotypes were treated as single units for association and clustering because of strong linkage in the cohort.

The cohort was made up of 500 to 800 healthy bone marrow donors. All cohort members were sampled while nominally healthy, although unrecorded immune exposures were likely present. The donor was CMV seronegative and belonged to the group of 352 seronegative cohort members. A peripheral blood sample was collected from each donor, and TCR beta sequencing was performed on peripheral blood mononuclear cells. The Qiagen DNeasy Blood Extraction Kit was used to extract genomic DNA from the blood cell samples. For this chain, trimming is 8 bases at the V end and 7 bases at the J end, and the number of junction bases without a gene match is 11. The CDR3 has 14 amino acids, counting the end cysteine and phenylalanine. The retained sequence is limited to the CDR3, 42 bases, with the frame set at the first base. CDR1 is given as MDHEN and CDR2 as SYDVKM, both from the germline V gene. The library relied on the immunoSEQ multiplex PCR assay. For the multiplex PCR, a mixture combining 60 forward primers for TCR Vbeta segments and 13 reverse primers for TCR Jbeta segments was used. The CDR3 region of rearranged TCR beta genes was amplified from genomic DNA with a multiplex PCR assay. On the Illumina HiSeq System, the amplified TCR beta libraries were sequenced as 87-base-pair reads. Per the source publication's procedure: In a later analysis, approximately 74 million unique TCR beta chains were counted across the 690 or so repertoires, and roughly 11 million of these chains were shared by at least two donors. Raw reads were error-corrected and collapsed into unique sequences by a nearest-neighbor algorithm in which closely related sequences were merged to remove PCR and sequencing errors. CDR3 sequences were aligned to IMGT reference sequences to assign V, D and J gene segments. For a sequence to be retained, a match of at least six nucleotides was required to both a V gene segment and a J gene segment. Rearrangements were called productive when the CDR3 lacked stop codons and stayed in frame with V and J; all others were non-productive. CDR3 was defined according to IMGT convention as the region running from the second conserved V-encoded cysteine to the conserved J-encoded phenylalanine. In an earlier analysis of roughly 580 of the donors, sequences lacking an unambiguous match to a single V gene segment were excluded. In an earlier analysis of approximately 560 of the donors, a V segment was called functional when productive rearrangements were above 56.7%, and segregating when the standard deviation between donors exceeded 5%. A statistical classification framework was built to diagnose cytomegalovirus status from the catalog of TCR beta chain sequences. V and J gene assignment, in a later analysis, came from comparing TCR nucleotide sequences with IMGT/GENE-DB human TR gene sequences. Using the TCRdist pipeline, a later analysis assigned CDR3 sequences along with most-parsimonious VDJ recombination scenarios. In a later analysis, each TCR beta chain was defined by its CDR3 amino acid sequence together with its V-gene family, and reads without a unique V-gene family were excluded. To address suspected cross-contamination and a sequencing artifact, a later analysis removed under 600 highly shared, low-generation-probability nucleotide sequences. In a later analysis, a clonal expansion index for each public chain was calculated from normalized within-repertoire ranks of inferred template counts. Generation probabilities in a later analysis came from a VDJ recombination model fitted to out-of-frame rearrangements, and those results were checked against IGoR. In a later analysis, hypergeometric tests were used to score TCR-TCR, TCR-HLA and TCR-CMV co-occurrence, with a repertoire-size bias correction applied to TCR pairs. A later analysis estimated false discovery rates by permuting HLA or CMV assignments 20 times. In a later analysis, co-occurring TCRs were grouped using DBSCAN, with TCRdist sequence similarity added in when clustering inside HLA-allele-positive subsets. Repertoires with fewer than 30,000 or more than 120,000 public chains were left out of co-occurrence clustering, as were five repertoires with anomalous nucleotide sharing. TCRdb's version of the immuneACCESS table is confined to in-frame rearrangements and falls short of the full clone set. An unresolved V gene accounts for under half of the shortfall where checked; the remainder is of unknown origin. The V and J calls and clone size were taken over from that table, and D and trimming were inferred from the DNA. A total of about 60,000 clones appear in this sample, around 80% of them only once. The ten largest make up 4% to 5.5% of the sample.

Remarks on this clone: The target of this receptor is not known. Base qualities are missing; no much larger clone stands one base away.

The paper as a whole reports these results and caveats: The earlier analysis of some 540 of the donors excluded roughly 16 rarely observed V segments, including chromosome 9 orphons, because counts were too low. Because HLA typing was missing for some donors at each locus, association tests included only the typed subset. Immune exposure information for the cohort was limited to CMV serostatus. Presence/absence analyses assumed roughly uniform sequencing depth across donors, an assumption that may not hold. A later analysis associated 17,000 or so TCR beta sequences with specific HLA alleles at a false discovery rate of 0.05. In a later analysis, HLA-associated TCR beta chains were found to be more clonally expanded and to have lower generation probabilities than equally common non-associated chains. Linkage disequilibrium might explain the correlated functional status among segregating V segments, but an unknown experimental factor could not be ruled out. A further reported finding was that TCR beta sequences accurately predicted the HLA-A and HLA-B alleles for most subjects in the first cohort. Assigning TCR associations to individual alleles was difficult when HLA alleles, especially DR and DQ, strongly co-occurred. The sequencing pipeline was judged likely to have produced a cluster of highly shared sequence variants as a technical artifact. The classifier was reported to diagnose cytomegalovirus status with high specificity and sensitivity in both the original cohort and the validation cohort. Some IMGT-functional V segments, including TRBV6-2 and TRBV6-3, could not be distinguished by the 87-base-pair reads and were therefore excluded. Broadly in line with IMGT annotations, most TCR beta V segments showed up in productive rearrangements about 87% or about 30% of the time in an earlier analysis of about 500 of the donors. According to a later genetic analysis, donors in an Asian-associated ancestry cluster had fewer N-insertions in productive TCRs than the approximately 670-donor mean. It was suggested by the authors that the approach could potentially be generalized to other disease states and immunological phenotypes. The study listed approximately 150 TCR beta chains as associated with cytomegalovirus. While some public TCRs were present in many individuals, most TCR sequences turned up only very rarely across donors. In a later analysis, TCR association rates were found to vary across HLA loci, with the most associated TCRs seen for DRB1 alleles and the fewest for HLA-C alleles. A later analysis found that most CMV-associated TCR beta chains appeared HLA-restricted, with HLA associations seemingly driven largely by CMV exposure. A few of the identified cytomegalovirus-associated TCR beta chains were confirmed in vitro to be specific for cytomegalovirus antigens. According to a later analysis, parvovirus B19, influenza, CMV and Epstein-Barr virus appeared linked to several top co-occurrence clusters. This cohort had only TCR beta chains sequenced, and the lack of alpha or paired-chain data limited which features could be detected. V-gene and J-gene trimming of TCR beta chains was associated with a missense DCLRE1C variant in a later genetic analysis, and the association was replicated in an independent cohort.

The chain joins TRBV28 to TRBJ1-2; 9 central nucleotides agree with TRBD1. Specimen: PBMCs. This sequence was found in a woman in her twenties or thirties in good health and CMV-seronegative. The nucleotide sequence is TGTGCCAGCCACGGACAGGGGTTGAATGGTGGCTACACCTTC. This is translated as CASHGQGLNGGYTF.